This T cell receptor beta chain was documented in a study of vaccination and CD4 T cells after COVID-19. General observations from the study: Convalescent patients' clones that were vaccine-specific were spike mono-reactive in 304 of 307 cases.

As regards this clonotype: Its antigen is currently unknown.

The Oncomine TCR Beta short-read assay sequenced DNA from cultured CD4+ T cells. One entry per CDR3 protein results from TCRdb running MiXCR on the PCR reads. Here the sample spans 20,000 to 25,000 distinct CDR3 sequences, about 64% being singletons. Treatment meaning: roughly ten-day PBMC culture with coronavirus spike peptide pools or control peptides (ViraFEST assay). This CDR3 is built from 14 residues. With 3 bases removed from V and 11 bases from J, the gap between germline ends came to 16 bases. The germline V gene encodes CDR1 MGHDK and CDR2 SYGVNS. V and J are TRBV25-1 and TRBJ1-4; no clear D. The specimen was CD4+ T cells from blood, cultured in vitro, collected after SARS-CoV-2 vaccination. The sequence was collected from a human donor who received a COVID-19 vaccine. The CDR3 region is CASSEEGPEEKLFF. The DNA for the CDR3 is TGTGCCAGCAGTGAGGAAGGGCCTGAGGAGAAACTGTTTTTT.